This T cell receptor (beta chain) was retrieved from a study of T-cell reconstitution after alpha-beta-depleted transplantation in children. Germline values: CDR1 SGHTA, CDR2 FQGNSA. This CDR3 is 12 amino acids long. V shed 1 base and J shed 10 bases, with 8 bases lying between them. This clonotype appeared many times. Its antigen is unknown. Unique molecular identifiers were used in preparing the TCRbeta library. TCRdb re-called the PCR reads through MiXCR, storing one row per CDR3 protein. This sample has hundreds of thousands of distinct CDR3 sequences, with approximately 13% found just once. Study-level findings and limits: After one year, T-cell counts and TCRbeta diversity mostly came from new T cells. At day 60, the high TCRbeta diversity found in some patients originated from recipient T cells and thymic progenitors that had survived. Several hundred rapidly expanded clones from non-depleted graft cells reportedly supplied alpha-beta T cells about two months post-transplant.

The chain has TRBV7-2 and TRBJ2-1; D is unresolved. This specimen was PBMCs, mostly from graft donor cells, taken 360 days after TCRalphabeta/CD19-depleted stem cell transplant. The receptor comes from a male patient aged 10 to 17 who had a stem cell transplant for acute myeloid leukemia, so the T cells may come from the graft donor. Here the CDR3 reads CASSLGLLEQFF. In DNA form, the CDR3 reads TGTGCCAGCAGCTTAGGGCTCTTAGAGCAGTTCTTC.